This T cell receptor beta chain was sequenced in a study of cytomegalovirus exposure and HLA in healthy donors. Between the trimmed V and J ends, which lost 4 bases and 8 bases, there was a span of 12 bases. CDR3 size: 12 residues. Germline V gene data show CDR1 as SGHRS and CDR2 as YFSETQ. The study ran its PCR with 60 Vbeta and 13 Jbeta primers. The table came from immunoSEQ multiplex PCR; TCRdb's copy has only in-frame clones and leaves some out. The repertoire consists of about 170,000 clones, with roughly 80% occurring once and the leading ten covering approximately 2%. Regarding the study as a whole: When analyzed later, a missense DCLRE1C variant was found to be linked to TCR beta V- and J-gene trimming. In an earlier analysis, productive rearrangement rates for most beta V segments clustered near 87% or 30%. Some highly shared sequence variants likely arose as a pipeline artifact. Confirmation was obtained in vitro that a few CMV-associated chains are specific for CMV antigens.

Of note for this clone: Its cognate antigen is unknown.

The sequence derives from a female donor in good health and CMV-seronegative. J is TRBJ1-1 and V is TRBV5-1; perhaps TRBD1 as D (6 bases). Source material: PBMCs. CDR3 in DNA: TGCGCCAGCAGCGCGACAGGCCGGGAAGCTTTCTTT. Translating gives CASSATGREAFF.